Below, 3 T cell receptor beta chains from the same sample are listed, as sequenced in a study of beta chain features in type 1 diabetes. Every bit of the isolated RNA underwent reverse transcription, so sequencing read expressed TCRB transcripts. The method was immunoSEQ multiplex PCR; TCRdb's version includes in-frame clones alone and lacks a portion of them. The data show tens of thousands of clones, 25% to 35% seen once. Sequenced: stem cell memory CD4+ T cells from blood. The origin of the receptors is a woman aged 18-35 years in good health.

V and J are TRBV12-5 and TRBJ2-7; maybe TRBD2 (6 bases). The CDR3 is made up of 15 amino acids. The V end lost 2 bases, the J end lost 7 bases, and 18 bases lay between the germline ends. Per the germline V gene, CDR1 is LGHNT and CDR2 is FRNRAP. The DNA of the CDR3 is TGTGCTAGTGGTTTGCCCTCCGCGGGACCGGGGGAGCAGTACTTC. It specifies CASGLPSAGPGEQYF.

V gene TRBV7-2 combines with J gene TRBJ1-4, with D possibly being TRBD1 (6 bases). CDR1 SGHTA and CDR2 FQGNSA come from the germline V gene. V lost 5 bases and J lost 2, with 9 bases in between. There are 14 residues in the CDR3. CDR3 protein: CASSPGETNEKLFF. The CDR3 DNA is TGTGCCAGCAGCCCAGGGGAGACTAATGAAAAACTGTTTTTT.

V is TRBV4-1 and J is TRBJ2-3, with a weak D call TRBD2 (5 bases). The CDR3 has 18 residues. Germline CDR1 MGHRA, CDR2 YSYEKL. The germline V and J ends were trimmed by 4 bases and 3 bases, with 23 bases remaining between them. As DNA, the CDR3 is TGCGCCAGCAGCCGTGCTAGCTATCTGGATCGGACGACAGATACGCAGTATTTT. The encoded protein is CASSRASYLDRTTDTQYF.